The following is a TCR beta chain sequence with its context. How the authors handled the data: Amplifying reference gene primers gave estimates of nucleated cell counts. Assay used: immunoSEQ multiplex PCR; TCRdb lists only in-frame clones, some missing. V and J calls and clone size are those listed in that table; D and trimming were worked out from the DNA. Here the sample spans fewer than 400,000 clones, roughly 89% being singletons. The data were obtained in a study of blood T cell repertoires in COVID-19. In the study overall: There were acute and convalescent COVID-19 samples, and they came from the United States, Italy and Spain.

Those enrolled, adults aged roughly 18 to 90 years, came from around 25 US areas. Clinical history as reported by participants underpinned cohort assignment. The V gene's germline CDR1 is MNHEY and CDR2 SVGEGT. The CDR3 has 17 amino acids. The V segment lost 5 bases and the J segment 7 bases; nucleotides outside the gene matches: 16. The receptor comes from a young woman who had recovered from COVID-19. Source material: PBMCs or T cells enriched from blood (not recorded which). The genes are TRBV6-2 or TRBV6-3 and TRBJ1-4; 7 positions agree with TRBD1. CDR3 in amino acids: CASSPPPWRGQGEKLFF. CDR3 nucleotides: TGTGCCAGCAGTCCCCCACCTTGGAGGGGGCAAGGTGAAAAACTGTTTTTT.